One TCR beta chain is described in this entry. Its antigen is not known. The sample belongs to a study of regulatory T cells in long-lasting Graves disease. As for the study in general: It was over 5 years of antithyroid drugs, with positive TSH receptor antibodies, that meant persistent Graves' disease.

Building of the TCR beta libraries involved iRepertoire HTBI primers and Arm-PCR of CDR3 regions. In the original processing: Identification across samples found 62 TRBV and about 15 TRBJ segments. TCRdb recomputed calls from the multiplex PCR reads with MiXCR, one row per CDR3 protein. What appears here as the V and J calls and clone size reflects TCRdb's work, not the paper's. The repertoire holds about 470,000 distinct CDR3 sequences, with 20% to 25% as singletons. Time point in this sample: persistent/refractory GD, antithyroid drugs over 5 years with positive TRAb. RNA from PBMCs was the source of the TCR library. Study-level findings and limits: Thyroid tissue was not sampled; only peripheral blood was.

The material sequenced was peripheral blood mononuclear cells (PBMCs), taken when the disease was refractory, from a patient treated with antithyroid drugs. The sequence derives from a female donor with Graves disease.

CDR3: CASSQDLAEALAKNIQYF. In nucleotides, the CDR3 is TGCGCCAGCAGCCAAGATCTGGCAGAGGCACTAGCCAAAAACATTCAGTACTTC. The chain recombines TRBV4-1 with TRBJ2-4; D not resolved. The V end lost 0 bases, the J end lost 0 bases, and 15 bases lay between the germline ends. The germline V gene has CDR1 MGHRA and CDR2 YSYEKL. The CDR3 has 18 residues.